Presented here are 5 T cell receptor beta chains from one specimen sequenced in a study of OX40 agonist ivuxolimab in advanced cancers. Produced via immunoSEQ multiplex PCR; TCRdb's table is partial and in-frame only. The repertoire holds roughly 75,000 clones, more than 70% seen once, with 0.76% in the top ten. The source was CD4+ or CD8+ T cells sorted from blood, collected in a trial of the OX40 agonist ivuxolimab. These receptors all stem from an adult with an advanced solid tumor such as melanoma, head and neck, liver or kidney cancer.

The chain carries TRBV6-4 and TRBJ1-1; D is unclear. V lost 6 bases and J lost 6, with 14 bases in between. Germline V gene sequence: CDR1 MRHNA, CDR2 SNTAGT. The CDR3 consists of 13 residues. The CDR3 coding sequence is TGTGCCAGCAGGGAACTGGGTTCCTCTGAAGCTTTCTTT. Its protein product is CASRELGSSEAFF.

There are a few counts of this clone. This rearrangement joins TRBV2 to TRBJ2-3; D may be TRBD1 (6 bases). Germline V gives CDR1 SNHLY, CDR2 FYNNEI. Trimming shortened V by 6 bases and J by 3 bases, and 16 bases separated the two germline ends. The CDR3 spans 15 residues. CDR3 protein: CASRARDKETDTQYF. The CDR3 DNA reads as TGTGCCAGCAGGGCCCGGGACAAAGAAACAGATACGCAGTATTTT.

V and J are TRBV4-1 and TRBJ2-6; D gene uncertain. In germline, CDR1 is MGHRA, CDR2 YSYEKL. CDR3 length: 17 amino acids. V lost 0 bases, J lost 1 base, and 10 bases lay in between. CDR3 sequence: CASSQDSSRSGANVLTF. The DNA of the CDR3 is TGCGCCAGCAGCCAAGATTCATCCAGGTCTGGGGCCAACGTCCTGACTTTC.

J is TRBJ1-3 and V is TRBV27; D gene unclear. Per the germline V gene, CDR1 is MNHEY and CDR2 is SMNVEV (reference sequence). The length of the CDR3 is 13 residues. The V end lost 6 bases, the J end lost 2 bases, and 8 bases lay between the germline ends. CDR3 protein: CASRRSTGNTIYF. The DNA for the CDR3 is TGTGCCAGCAGGAGGTCCACTGGAAACACCATATATTTT.

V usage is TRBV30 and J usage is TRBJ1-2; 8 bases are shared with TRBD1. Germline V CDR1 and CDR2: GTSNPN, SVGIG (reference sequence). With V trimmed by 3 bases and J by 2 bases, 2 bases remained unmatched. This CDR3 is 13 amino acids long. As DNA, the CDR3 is TGTGCCTGGAGAACAGGGGGGAACTATGGCTACACCTTC. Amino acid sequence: CAWRTGGNYGYTF.